The 19 T cell receptor beta chains in this list originate from one sample, sequenced in a study of T cells in Graves' hyperthyroidism and ophthalmopathy (dated by TCRdb to the late 2010s). Libraries were constructed by multiplex PCR. The instrument given in TCRdb is Illumina HiSeq 2000. The TCR beta CDR3 regions were amplified from the RNA transcripts. The TCR CDR3 was subjected to a first round of RT-PCR using the HTBI primer set and the Qiagen OneStep RT-PCR kit. Using fastp at Q25 and MiXCR, TCRdb reprocessed the public reads and kept productive beta chains. Rows with one shared CDR3 protein collapse into an entry with the most common genes and DNA. Here the sample has approximately 400,000 distinct CDR3 sequences; about an eighth occur a single time. The ten largest make up 25% to 30% of the sample. Sequenced input: blood. These receptors were collected from a man aged 50-60 years with Graves' ophthalmopathy.

This clonotype was detected many times. This sequence joins TRBV28 and TRBJ2-5; D unresolved. Trimming pared 7 bases from V and 7 bases from J, leaving 19 bases between. There are 14 residues in the CDR3. CDR1 and CDR2 (germline): MDHEN, SYDVKM. CDR3: CASNPGGADGTQYF. The DNA of the CDR3 is TGTGCCAGCAATCCGGGTGGAGCCGATGGGACCCAGTACTTC.

The chain has TRBV19 and TRBJ2-2; 8 nucleotides line up with TRBD1. Germline V CDR1 and CDR2: LNHDA, SQIVND (reference sequence). The CDR3 length is 15 residues. With V trimmed by 7 bases and J by 5 bases, 9 bases remained unmatched. Written as DNA, the CDR3 is TGTGCCAGTATGGCAGGGGGCTTCGTGACCGGGGAGCTGTTTTTT. Amino acid sequence: CASMAGGFVTGELFF.

This clonotype has at least ten counts. The chain couples TRBV11-2 to TRBJ2-5, with 11 bases that match TRBD2. CDR3 size: 15 residues. CDR1 is SGHAT, CDR2 FQNNGV, per germline. The junction had 4 bases not matched to a gene; V was cut back by 3 bases and J by 4 bases. The CDR3 DNA follows: TGTGCCAGCAGCTTTAGCGGGAGGGCCTTAGAGACCCAGTACTTC. Its translation is CASSFSGRALETQYF.

This clonotype was seen repeatedly, ten times or more. The gene calls are TRBV4-2 and TRBJ1-1; tentative D call: TRBD1 (5 bases). The CDR3 runs 15 residues. Trimming stripped 1 base from V and 3 bases from J, with 12 bases between. The germline V gene encodes CDR1 LGHNA and CDR2 YNFKEQ. CDR3 region: CASSQGGAPDTEAFF. The CDR3 coding sequence is TGTGCCAGCAGCCAAGGAGGGGCTCCGGACACTGAAGCTTTCTTT.

This clonotype was observed many times. V usage is TRBV7-8 and J usage is TRBJ2-7; a weak D match, TRBD2 (6 bases). Germline CDR1 SGHVS, CDR2 FQNEAQ. CDR3 length: 15 amino acids. Trimming cost V 2 bases and J 2 bases, with 13 bases left between them. CDR3 loop: CASSLTREAAYEQYF. The CDR3, as DNA: TGTGCCAGCAGCTTAACGCGGGAAGCAGCCTACGAGCAGTACTTC.

This clonotype was picked up many times. The chain is built from TRBV5-1 and TRBJ2-4; D is possibly TRBD2 (5 bases). CDR1 and CDR2 (germline): SGHRS, YFSETQ. CDR3 length equals 15 residues. Deletions cut 4 bases from V and 1 base from J, with 12 bases between. CDR3 amino acids: CASSETTTAKNIQYF. The CDR3, as DNA: TGCGCCAGCAGCGAGACTACCACGGCCAAAAACATTCAGTACTTC.

This clonotype was picked up many times. This chain uses TRBV20-1 with TRBJ2-3; D ambiguous. Germline CDR1 and CDR2: DFQATT and SNEGSKA (reference sequence). The V end lost 8 bases, the J end lost 1 base, and 7 bases lay between the germline ends. The CDR3 length is 11 residues. CDR3 sequence reads: CSTAGTDTQYF. The CDR3 DNA reads as TGCAGTACGGCGGGCACAGATACGCAGTATTTT.

This chain links TRBV13 with TRBJ1-1; 8 bases line up with TRBD1. The germline V gene has CDR1 PRHDT and CDR2 FYEKMQ (reference sequence). There are 14 residues in the CDR3. The ends lost 6 bases at V and 6 bases at J; junction bases unmatched: 9. Written as DNA, the CDR3 is TGTGCCAGCAGACCCTCCAGGGGGCGTGCTGAAGCTTTCTTT. It is translated as CASRPSRGRAEAFF.

In its sample, this clonotype was seen many times. This chain connects TRBV7-9 to TRBJ2-7, with 11 nucleotides matching TRBD2. The CDR3 runs to 13 residues. J lost 7 bases, V lost 6 bases, and 5 bases had no gene match. Germline V gene lookup returns CDR1 SEHNR and CDR2 FQNEAQ (reference sequence). CDR3: CASREGLAAEQYF. CDR3 DNA sequence: TGTGCCAGCAGAGAGGGACTAGCGGCAGAGCAGTACTTC.

This clonotype has only a few counts. One end of the junction fails to match germline, which may point to a read error. The chain couples TRBV3-1 to TRBJ2-5; weak D call: TRBD1 (5 bases). CDR3 size: 13 residues. In germline, CDR1 is LGHDT, CDR2 YNNKEL (reference sequence). The CDR3, as DNA: TGTGCCGGCAGCCAACCAGGGTGGGAGACCCAGTACTTC. Its translation: CAGSQPGWETQYF.

In its sample, this clonotype was seen many times. This rearrangement joins TRBV3-1 to TRBJ2-1; possible D gene TRBD2, 6 bases. Germline values: CDR1 LGHDT, CDR2 YNNKEL (reference sequence). CDR3 length: 18 residues. Trimming left V 2 bases short and J 4 bases short, with 21 bases between. The CDR3: CASSQHPREIAVYNEQFF. The CDR3 nucleotides are TGTGCCAGCAGCCAACATCCCCGCGAGATAGCGGTTTACAATGAGCAGTTCTTC.

The J gene is TRBJ2-7, the V gene TRBV19; 7 bases fit TRBD1. Germline values: CDR1 LNHDA, CDR2 SQIVND (reference sequence). The CDR3 sequence is 21 residues long. With V trimmed by 2 bases and J by 2 bases, 24 bases remained unmatched. The CDR3 sequence: CASSILHASWPRDSPTYEQYF. The CDR3 DNA is TGTGCCAGTAGTATACTACACGCGTCTTGGCCCCGGGACAGCCCGACCTACGAGCAGTACTTC.

V and J are TRBV7-8 and TRBJ2-3, with 11 positions matching TRBD2. Germline loops: CDR1 SGHVS, CDR2 FQNEAQ. V was pared by 2 bases and J by 4 bases, with 2 bases of the junction left unmatched. The CDR3 sequence is 15 residues long. CDR3 residues: CASSLQGLAADTQYF. CDR3 nucleotides: TGTGCCAGCAGCTTACAGGGACTAGCGGCAGATACGCAGTATTTT. Supplemented by reference TRBV7-8 and TRBJ2-3, the full variable domain reads GAGVSQSPRYKVAKRGQDVALRCDPISGHVSLFWYQQALGQGPEFLTYFQNEAQLDKSGLPSDRFFAERPEGSVSTLKIQRTQQEDSAVYLCASSLQGLAADTQYFGPGTRLTVL.

This clonotype was found a few times. The chain carries TRBV14 and TRBJ2-5; D ambiguous. The CDR3 is 14 residues long. Trimming removed 2 bases at V and 2 bases at J, with 9 bases between. From germline, CDR1 is SGHDN and CDR2 FVKESK. The chain's CDR3 is CASSQMQVQETQYF. The CDR3 nucleotides read TGTGCCAGCAGCCAAATGCAGGTACAAGAGACCCAGTACTTC.

This clonotype was picked up a small number of times. The chain has TRBV9 and TRBJ2-7; D call uncertain. The CDR3 sequence is 14 residues long. Per germline, CDR1 SGDLS and CDR2 YYNGEE. Trimming pared 0 bases from V and 0 bases from J, leaving 7 bases between. The CDR3 nucleotides are TGTGCCAGCAGCGTAGAGGCTAGCTCCTACGAGCAGTACTTC. Residues: CASSVEASSYEQYF.

A few counts support this clonotype. The chain is built from TRBV4-2 and TRBJ2-2; the D is unclear. The V and J ends lost 4 bases and 4 bases respectively, with 19 bases between them. The CDR3 length is 17 residues. The germline CDR1 and CDR2 sequences are LGHNA and YNFKEQ. The CDR3 reads CASSREVDSSSTGELFF. In DNA, the CDR3 is TGTGCCAGCAGCCGCGAAGTCGACTCCTCGAGCACCGGGGAGCTGTTTTTT.

CDR3 region: CAIKVAGPSTDTQYF. In DNA form, the CDR3 reads TGTGCCATCAAGGTGGCGGGCCCTAGCACAGATACGCAGTATTTT. The chain joins TRBV10-3 to TRBJ2-3; TRBD2 might be the D (5 bases). The germline V gene encodes CDR1 ENHRY and CDR2 SYGVKD. Trimming removed 7 bases at V and 0 bases at J, with 14 bases between. CDR3 length: 15 amino acids.

This clonotype was found many times. The V and J genes are TRBV3-1 and TRBJ1-2, with D possibly being TRBD1 (5 bases). The length of the CDR3 is 14 residues. V dropped 3 bases and J dropped 4 bases, with 12 bases sitting between them. Germline V CDR1 and CDR2: LGHDT, YNNKEL (reference sequence). The CDR3 region is CASSHPTVSYGYTF. The CDR3 nucleotides are TGTGCCAGCAGCCACCCGACAGTTAGCTATGGCTACACCTTC. Drawing the rest from reference TRBV3-1 and TRBJ1-2, the complete variable domain is DTAVSQTPKYLVTQMGNDKSIKCEQNLGHDTMYWYKQDSKKFLKIMFSYNNKELIINETVPNRFSPKSPDKAHLNLHINSLELGDSAVYFCASSHPTVSYGYTFGSGTRLTVV.

The V gene is TRBV29-1, the J gene TRBJ2-1; 7 nucleotides align to TRBD1. The DNA end is a closer match to TRBJ2-7, so the J assignment may be wrong. The CDR3 is made up of 15 amino acids. Germline V gene data show CDR1 as SQVTM and CDR2 as ANQGSEA. This chain's CDR3 is CSVPTGASSYNEQYF. In DNA form, the CDR3 reads TGCAGCGTTCCAACAGGGGCCAGCTCCTACAATGAGCAGTACTTC.